This T cell receptor (beta chain) was found in a study of cytomegalovirus exposure and HLA in healthy donors. General study results and limits: The classifier, whose performance was assessed in both the original and validation cohorts, reportedly diagnosed cytomegalovirus status with high specificity and sensitivity. A prior analysis recorded that most TCR beta V segments were productive about 90% or about 30% of the time. Analysis performed later found 15,000 or so TCR beta sequences associated with HLA alleles at 0.05 false discovery rate. The authors later found most CMV-associated TCR beta chains appeared HLA-restricted.

The study ran its PCR with 60 Vbeta and 13 Jbeta primers. Data came from immunoSEQ multiplex PCR; TCRdb stores just in-frame clones and leaves some out. The sample shows hundreds of thousands of clones, over 80% of them seen only once. The CDR3 is 15 residues long. Germline values: CDR1 LNHDA, CDR2 SQIVND (reference sequence). V gave up 8 bases and J gave up 3 bases; unmatched junction bases: 7. In its sample, this clone was seen a few times. The antigen is unknown. This clonotype was obtained from a man between 40 and 49 years old in good health and CMV-seropositive. The sequenced sample was PBMCs. The chain couples TRBV19 to TRBJ2-2, with 9 bases aligning to TRBD1. CDR3 amino acids: CASGKGQGHTGELFF. The CDR3 nucleotides read TGTGCCAGTGGTAAAGGACAGGGGCACACCGGGGAGCTGTTTTTT.